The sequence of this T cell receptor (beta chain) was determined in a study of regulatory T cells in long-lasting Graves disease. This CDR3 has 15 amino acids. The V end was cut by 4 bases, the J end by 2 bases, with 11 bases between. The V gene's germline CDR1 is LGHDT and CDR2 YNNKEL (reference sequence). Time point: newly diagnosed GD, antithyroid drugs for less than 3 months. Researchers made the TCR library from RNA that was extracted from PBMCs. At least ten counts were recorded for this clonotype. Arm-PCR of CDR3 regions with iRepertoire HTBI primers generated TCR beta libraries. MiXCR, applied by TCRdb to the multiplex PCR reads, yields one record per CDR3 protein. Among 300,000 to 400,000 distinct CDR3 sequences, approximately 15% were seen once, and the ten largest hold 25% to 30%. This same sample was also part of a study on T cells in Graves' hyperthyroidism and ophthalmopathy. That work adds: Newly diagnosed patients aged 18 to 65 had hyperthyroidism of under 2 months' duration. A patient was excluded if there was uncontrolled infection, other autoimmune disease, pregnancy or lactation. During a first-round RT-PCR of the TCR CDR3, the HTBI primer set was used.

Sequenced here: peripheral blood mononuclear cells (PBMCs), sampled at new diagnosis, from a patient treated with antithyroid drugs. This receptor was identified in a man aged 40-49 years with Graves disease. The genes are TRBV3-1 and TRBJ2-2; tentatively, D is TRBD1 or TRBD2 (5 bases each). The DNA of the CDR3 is TGTGCCAGCAGCCTTAGGGGAGTTAACACCGGGGAGCTGTTTTTT. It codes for CASSLRGVNTGELFF. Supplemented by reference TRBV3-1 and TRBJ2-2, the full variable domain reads DTAVSQTPKYLVTQMGNDKSIKCEQNLGHDTMYWYKQDSKKFLKIMFSYNNKELIINETVPNRFSPKSPDKAHLNLHINSLELGDSAVYFCASSLRGVNTGELFFGEGSRLTVL.